This T cell receptor (beta chain) was recorded in a study of regulatory T cells in long-lasting Graves disease. Sample time point: newly diagnosed GD, antithyroid drugs for less than 3 months. Extracted PBMC RNA gave rise to the TCR library. Libraries of TCR beta came from iRepertoire HTBI primers plus Arm-PCR of CDR3 regions. One entry per CDR3 protein results from TCRdb running MiXCR on the multiplex PCR reads. The sample records over 350,000 distinct CDR3 sequences, about 15% being singletons. This clonotype was seen ten or more times. CDR1 is GTSNPN and CDR2 is SVGIG in the germline V gene (reference sequence). CDR3 length equals 12 residues. Trimming left V 5 bases short and J 4 bases short, with 11 bases between. The same sample was also used in a study of T cells in Graves' hyperthyroidism and ophthalmopathy. This second study notes: Absence of ophthalmopathy progression within 18 months defined stable Graves' hyperthyroidism. Disease duration under 2 months; hyperthyroidism patients were aged 18 to 65. The TCR CDR3 first-round RT-PCR relied on the HTBI primer set.

This material consisted of peripheral blood mononuclear cells (PBMCs), taken at new diagnosis, from a patient treated with antithyroid drugs. The TCR was taken from a middle-aged woman with Graves disease. The chain recombines TRBV30 with TRBJ1-1, with a weak D call TRBD1 (6 bases). CDR3 region: CAWEGEGTEAFF. The DNA of the CDR3 is TGTGCCTGGGAGGGGGAGGGCACTGAAGCTTTCTTT.